The subject of this entry is one T cell receptor (beta chain). Source study methods: Estimates of nucleated cell counts were drawn from the amplification of reference gene primers. Assay used: immunoSEQ multiplex PCR; TCRdb lists only in-frame clones, some missing. V and J calls and clone size are given by that table; D and trimming were obtained from the DNA. Of 75,000 to 100,000 clones in the sample, 88% were seen once. The record originates from a study of blood T cell repertoires in COVID-19. Background on the study: Specimens from acute and convalescent COVID-19 originated in the United States, Italy and Spain. Nucleic acid was either cDNA or gDNA, and it came from T cells, B-cell-depleted T cells, or PBMCs.

Germline V gives CDR1 LNHNV, CDR2 YYDKDF (reference sequence). V shed 3 bases and J shed 4 bases, with 22 bases lying between them. The CDR3 extends over 18 amino acids. Sequenced material: peripheral blood. The source of this sequence is a man aged 65-85 years with acute or convalescent COVID-19. The chain carries TRBV15 and TRBJ2-1, with a possible D match to TRBD1 (5 bases). The CDR3 region is CATSSYQGRTLSYNEQFF. Written as DNA, the CDR3 is TGTGCCACCAGCAGCTACCAGGGTCGGACACTATCATACAATGAGCAGTTCTTC. The complete variable domain, with remaining parts taken from reference TRBV15 and TRBJ2-1, reads DAMVIQNPRYQVTQFGKPVTLSCSQTLNHNVMYWYQQKSSQAPKLLFHYYDKDFNNEADTPDNFQSRRPNTSFCFLDIRSPGLGDTAMYLCATSSYQGRTLSYNEQFFGPGTRLTVL.